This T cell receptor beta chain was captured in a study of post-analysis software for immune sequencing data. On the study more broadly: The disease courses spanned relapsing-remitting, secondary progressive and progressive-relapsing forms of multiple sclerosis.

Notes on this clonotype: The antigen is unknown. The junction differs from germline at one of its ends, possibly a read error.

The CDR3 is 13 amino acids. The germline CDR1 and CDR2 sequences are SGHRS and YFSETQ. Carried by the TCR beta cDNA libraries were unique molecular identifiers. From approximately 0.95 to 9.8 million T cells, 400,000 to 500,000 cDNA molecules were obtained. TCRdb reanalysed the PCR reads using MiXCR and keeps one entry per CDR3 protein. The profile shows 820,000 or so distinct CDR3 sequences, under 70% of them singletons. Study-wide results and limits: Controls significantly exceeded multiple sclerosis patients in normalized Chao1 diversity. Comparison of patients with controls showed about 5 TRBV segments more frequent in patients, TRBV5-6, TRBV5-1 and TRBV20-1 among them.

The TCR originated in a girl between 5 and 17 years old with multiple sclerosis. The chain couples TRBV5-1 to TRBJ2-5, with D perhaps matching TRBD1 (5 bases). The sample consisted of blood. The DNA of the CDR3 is TGTGCCAGCAGCTTAGGGGCGGAAGAGACCCAGTACTTC. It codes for CASSLGAEETQYF. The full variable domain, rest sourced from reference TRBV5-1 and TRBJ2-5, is KAGVTQTPRYLIKTRGQQVTLSCSPISGHRSVSWYQQTPGQGLQFLFEYFSETQRNKGNFPGRFSGRQFSNSRSEMNVSTLELGDSALYLCASSLGAEETQYFGPGTRLLVL.